The rows below give T cell receptor beta chains drawn from one sample of a study of CD8 T cells in ankylosing spondylitis. MiXCR was run by TCRdb on the 5' RACE reads, yielding one entry per CDR3 protein. The sample lists some 130,000 distinct CDR3 sequences; around 6.6% were seen once. The sequenced sample consisted of blood, either unsorted or a sorted T cell fraction (not recorded which). All receptors derive from a female donor with ankylosing spondylitis or in good health (not recorded which). Both conserved end residues are part of each CDR3. A D gene is named only where the DNA matches it firmly. Some rows have no size entry. The others give once, few or many, or a class for an expanded clone.

CDR3: CASSYSRQSEAFF
DNA: TGTGCCAGCAGTTACTCGAGGCAGTCTGAAGCTTTCTTT
D: -
V: TRBV6-5
size: many
J: TRBJ1-1

CDR3: CSAQGQSTSYEQYF
DNA: TGCAGTGCCCAGGGACAGAGTACGTCCTACGAGCAGTACTTC
D: TRBD1
V: TRBV20-1
size: many
J: TRBJ2-7

CDR3: CASSGDRGAFF
DNA: TGTGCCAGCAGCGGAGACAGAGGGGCTTTCTTT
D: -
V: TRBV9
size: many
J: TRBJ1-1

CDR3: CASSPSVSSYNEQFF
DNA: TGTGCCAGCAGCCCTAGCGTTAGCTCCTACAATGAGCAGTTCTTC
D: -
V: TRBV3-1
size: many
J: TRBJ2-1

CDR3: CASSQVGENSADSGNTIYF
DNA: TGCGCCAGCAGCCAAGTCGGGGAGAACAGTGCCGACTCTGGAAACACCATATATTTT
D: -
V: TRBV4-3
size: many
J: TRBJ1-3

CDR3: CSANTGTVNEKLFF
DNA: TGCAGCGCGAACACCGGGACGGTAAATGAAAAACTGTTTTTT
D: -
V: TRBV29-1
size: many
J: TRBJ1-4

CDR3: CASSLGTSRKAGELFF
DNA: TGTGCCAGCAGCTTAGGGACTAGCAGGAAGGCTGGGGAGCTGTTTTTT
D: TRBD2
V: TRBV7-6
size: many
J: TRBJ2-2

CDR3: CSARDLKGQTHEQYF
DNA: TGCAGTGCTAGAGATCTCAAGGGTCAAACACACGAGCAGTACTTC
D: -
V: TRBV20-1
size: many
J: TRBJ2-7

CDR3: CSAGRGRATEAFF
DNA: TGCAGTGCAGGAAGGGGTCGGGCCACTGAAGCTTTCTTT
D: -
V: TRBV20-1
size: many
J: TRBJ1-1

CDR3: CASSRTGDGPEAFF
DNA: TGTGCCAGCAGCCGCACAGGGGACGGACCTGAAGCTTTCTTT
D: TRBD1
V: TRBV3-1
size: many
J: TRBJ1-1

CDR3: CASSLAPGTPANYGYTF
DNA: TGCGCCAGCAGCCTTGCTCCCGGGACACCAGCTAACTATGGCTACACCTTC
D: -
V: TRBV4-1
size: many
J: TRBJ1-2

CDR3: CASSLRGTNEKLFF
DNA: TGTGCCAGCAGCTTACGGGGAACTAATGAAAAACTGTTTTTT
D: -
V: TRBV7-9
size: many
J: TRBJ1-4

CDR3: CASSVGAGGQPQHF
DNA: TGTGCCAGTAGTGTAGGGGCAGGAGGGCAGCCCCAGCATTTT
D: -
V: TRBV19
size: many
J: TRBJ1-5

CDR3: CASRPSSYGNTIYF
DNA: TGTGCCAGCAGGCCTTCTTCATATGGAAACACCATATATTTT
D: -
V: TRBV6-1
size: -
J: TRBJ1-3

CDR3: CASSGSQETQYF
DNA: TGCGCCAGCAGTGGGAGCCAAGAGACCCAGTACTTC
D: -
V: TRBV4-1
size: many
J: TRBJ2-5

CDR3: CTSSFKGYNTGELFF
DNA: TGTACCAGCAGCTTCAAAGGTTATAACACCGGGGAGCTGTTTTTT
D: -
V: TRBV7-2
size: -
J: TRBJ2-2

CDR3: CASSLVLGQNYGYTF
DNA: TGCGCCAGCAGCTTGGTACTGGGACAAAACTATGGCTACACCTTC
D: -
V: TRBV5-1
size: many
J: TRBJ1-2

CDR3: CASRAGTVKTQYF
DNA: TGTGCCAGCAGAGCCGGGACGGTAAAGACCCAGTACTTC
D: -
V: TRBV2
size: many
J: TRBJ2-5